The sequence of this TCR beta chain was determined in a study of tumor and adjacent non-tumor tissue in lung cancer. At the level of the study: The patients, 10 to 11 men and about 5 women, were roughly 30 to 76 with stage I to III disease. On average, productive TCRbeta reads reached about 4 million per sample.

The library came from three nested PCR rounds adapted from ARM-PCR protocols. Each CDR3 protein gets one entry after TCRdb re-called the multiplex PCR reads with MiXCR. This repertoire shows about 200,000 distinct CDR3 sequences, 70% to 75% found once; its top ten account for less than 25%. General observations from the study: Significantly higher TCR diversity was found in tumor than normal lung.

CDR1 LGHNA and CDR2 YNFKEQ come from the germline V gene. CDR3 length equals 15 residues. No cell sorting was done before RNA was extracted from the tissue. This clonotype was found a few times. Its antigen is not identified. Since a much larger clone is just one base distant, this may be a read error. This chain joins TRBV4-2 and TRBJ2-7; D might be TRBD1 (6 bases). This receptor was identified in a man aged 55-75 years with non-small cell lung cancer. Input material: lung tumor tissue. CDR3 DNA: TGTGCCATCAGCCAAGATCTGGGGGCGATTAACGAGCAGTACTTC. Translated: CAISQDLGAINEQYF.